The entry below gives a single T cell receptor beta chain sequence along with its context. The data derive from a study of blood T cell repertoires in COVID-19. In the study overall: T cells, B-cell-depleted T cells, or PBMCs supplied cDNA or gDNA.

In the original processing: Nucleated cell counts were estimated from reference gene primer amplification. Clones were sequenced by immunoSEQ multiplex PCR, and TCRdb holds only the in-frame ones, with some missing. V and J calls and clone size come straight from that table; D and trimming were deduced from the DNA. This sample has a few hundred thousand clones, with roughly 86% found just once. Germline V gives CDR1 SGHRS, CDR2 YFSETQ. CDR3 length equals 14 residues. The V and J ends lost 4 bases and 3 bases respectively, with 13 bases between them. This receptor was identified in a woman in her twenties or thirties with COVID-19, enrolled during active disease. The chain links TRBV5-1 to TRBJ1-2; D perhaps matches TRBD1 (5 bases). Input material: peripheral blood. The CDR3 protein is CASSRGGRDYGYTF. For the CDR3, the DNA is TGCGCCAGCAGCCGGGGGGGTCGAGACTATGGCTACACCTTC.